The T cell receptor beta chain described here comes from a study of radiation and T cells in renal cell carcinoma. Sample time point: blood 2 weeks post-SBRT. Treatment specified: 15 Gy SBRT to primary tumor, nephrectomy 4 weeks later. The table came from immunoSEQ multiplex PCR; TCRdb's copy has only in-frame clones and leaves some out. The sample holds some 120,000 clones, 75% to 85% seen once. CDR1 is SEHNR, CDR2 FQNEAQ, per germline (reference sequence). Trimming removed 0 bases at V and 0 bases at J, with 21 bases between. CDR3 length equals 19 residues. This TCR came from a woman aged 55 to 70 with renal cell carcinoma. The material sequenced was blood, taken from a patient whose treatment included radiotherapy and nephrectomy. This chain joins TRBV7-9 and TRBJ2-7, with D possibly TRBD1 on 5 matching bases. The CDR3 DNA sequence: TGTGCCAGCAGCTTAGCATGGGGCCCCCCACTATACAGCTCCTACGAGCAGTACTTC. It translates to CASSLAWGPPLYSSYEQYF.